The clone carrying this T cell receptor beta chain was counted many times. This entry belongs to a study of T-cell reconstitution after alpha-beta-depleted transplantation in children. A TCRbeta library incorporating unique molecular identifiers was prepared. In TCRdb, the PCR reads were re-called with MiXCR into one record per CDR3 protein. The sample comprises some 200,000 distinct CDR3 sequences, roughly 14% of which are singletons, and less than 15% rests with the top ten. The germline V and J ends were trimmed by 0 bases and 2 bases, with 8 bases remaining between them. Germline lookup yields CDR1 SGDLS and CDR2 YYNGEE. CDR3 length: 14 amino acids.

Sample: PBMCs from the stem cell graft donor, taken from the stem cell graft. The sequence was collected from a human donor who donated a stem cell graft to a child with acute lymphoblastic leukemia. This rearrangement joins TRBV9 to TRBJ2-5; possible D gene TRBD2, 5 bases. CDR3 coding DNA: TGTGCCAGCAGCGTAGGGACTTTGCAAGAGACCCAGTACTTC. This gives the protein CASSVGTLQETQYF.